This T cell receptor beta chain derives from a study of regulatory dendritic cells for organ transplantation. Study-wide points: Memory CD8+ clonal expansion seemed more limited with regulatory than mature dendritic cells. Considerable individual heterogeneity was seen in alloreactive memory CD8+ T cells. Resting memory CD8+ T cells held the most alloreactive clonotypes.

Concerning this clone itself: As yet, its antigen is unknown.

Sequencing was performed with immunoSEQ multiplex PCR; in TCRdb, only in-frame clones are kept and a portion is missing. There are fewer than 40,000 clones in the sample; roughly 89% occur only once, and under 0.065% lies in the top ten. CD4+ or CD8+ T cells were sorted as naive CD45RA+ or memory CD45RO+. Sequenced: naive CD4+ T cells from blood. The subset here: CD45RA+ naive T cells. The receptor comes from a human donor in good health.

The CDR3 reads CASSQHVTDTQYF. The CDR3, as DNA: TGTGCCAGCAGCCAGCACGTCACAGATACGCAGTATTTT. The chain couples TRBV11-2 to TRBJ2-3; D unclear. CDR3 size: 13 residues. Germline V CDR1 and CDR2: SGHAT, FQNNGV. The V end was cut by 5 bases, the J end by 2 bases, with 8 bases between.